These T cell receptor beta chains were read from a single sample in a study of T cells after yellow fever vaccination. TCRdb redid the calling of the 5' RACE reads with MiXCR, one entry per CDR3 protein. The table includes some 49,000 distinct CDR3 sequences, 5.5% to 7.5% detected once. Here the sequenced sample was PBMCs, either bulk or a sorted T-cell subset (CD4+, CD8+, memory, or dextramer-sorted; not recorded which), taken 45 days after the yellow fever booster vaccination. Receptors were obtained from a man younger than 40 who received the YFV17D yellow fever vaccine. Both conserved end residues are part of each CDR3. A D gene is named only where the DNA matches it firmly. Clone size appears in some rows only: once, few, many, or a class for an expanded clone.

-	TRBJ2-1	TRBV27	14	-	TGTGCCAGCAGTTTACCAGGGGTCAAGAATGAGCAGTTCTTC	CASSLPGVKNEQFF
-	TRBJ2-7	TRBV15	13	many	TGTGCCACCGCGGACGCGGTTTCCTACGAGCAGTACTTC	CATADAVSYEQYF
-	TRBJ2-7	TRBV6-6	10	few	TGTGCCAGTGGAAGGAACGAGCAGTACTTC	CASGRNEQYF
-	TRBJ1-1	TRBV7-9	15	many	TGTGCCAGCAGCCCGACAACTCCACTGAACACTGAAGCTTTCTTT	CASSPTTPLNTEAFF
-	TRBJ2-1	TRBV29-1	14	many	TGCAGCGTCGTCATCCCACCATCCTACAATGAGCAGTTCTTC	CSVVIPPSYNEQFF
-	TRBJ1-1	TRBV4-3	13	few	TGCGCCAGCAGCCAAAAACAATACTTTGAAGCTTTCTTT	CASSQKQYFEAFF
-	TRBJ1-2	TRBV30	11	few	TGTGCCTGGGGACAGAACTATGGCTACACCTTC	CAWGQNYGYTF
-	TRBJ2-2	TRBV11-2	15	few	TGTGCCAGCAGCTTAGGGATAAGACCCACCGGGGAGCTGTTTTTT	CASSLGIRPTGELFF
-	TRBJ2-7	TRBV11-2	12	many	TGTGCCAGCAGCTCACGCCACTACGAGCAGTACTTC	CASSSRHYEQYF
-	TRBJ2-3	TRBV10-1	13	many	TGCGCCAGCGGACAAATCCTAGGGGATACGCAGTATTTT	CASGQILGDTQYF
-	TRBJ2-6	TRBV18	18	many	TGTGCCAGCTCACCGGCCTGGGGCAGCCGATTCGGGGCCAACGTCCTGACTTTC	CASSPAWGSRFGANVLTF
-	TRBJ2-1	TRBV29-1	10	many	TGCAGCGCACTGTACAATGAGCAGTTCTTC	CSALYNEQFF
-	TRBJ2-7	TRBV6-1	14	many	TGTGCCAGCAGCCCCGGGACCACGATCTACGAGCAGTACTTC	CASSPGTTIYEQYF
-	TRBJ2-3	TRBV5-1	16	-	TGCGCCAGCAGCGCCCACTACAGGAGGTTCTCAGATACGCAGTATTTT	CASSAHYRRFSDTQYF
-	TRBJ2-3	TRBV3-1	15	many	TGTGCCAGCAGCCATGCCCCCACGTACCCAGATACGCAGTATTTT	CASSHAPTYPDTQYF
-	TRBJ2-3	TRBV7-9	13	few	TGTGCCAGCAGCTTACGCCGATCGGATACGCAGTATTTT	CASSLRRSDTQYF
TRBD2	TRBJ2-7	TRBV20-1	14	medium-sized	TGCAGTGCCACGGGACTAGCGGGAGAGAACGAGCAGTACTTC	CSATGLAGENEQYF
-	TRBJ2-7	TRBV29-1	12	many	TGCAGCGTTGGTTCAGGGGTGGACGAGCAGTACTTC	CSVGSGVDEQYF
TRBD1	TRBJ2-7	TRBV5-1	14	few	TGCGCCAGCAGCTTGGGGGACAGGGCCTACGAGCAGTACTTC	CASSLGDRAYEQYF
TRBD1	TRBJ1-2	TRBV20-1	13	many	TGCAGTGCTTCTACCGGGACAGGGGATGGCTACACCTTC	CSASTGTGDGYTF
-	TRBJ2-7	TRBV7-9	14	many	TGTGCCAGCAGCTTAGACTGGAAGAAGTACGAGCAGTACTTC	CASSLDWKKYEQYF
-	TRBJ2-2	TRBV9	16	few	TGTGCCAGCAGCCCATGGGGCTCTCAGAACACCGGGGAGCTGTTTTTT	CASSPWGSQNTGELFF
-	TRBJ2-7	TRBV2	13	-	TGTGCCAGCAGGGGACGGGGGTCTTATAGGGGGGACTTC	CASRGRGSYRGDF